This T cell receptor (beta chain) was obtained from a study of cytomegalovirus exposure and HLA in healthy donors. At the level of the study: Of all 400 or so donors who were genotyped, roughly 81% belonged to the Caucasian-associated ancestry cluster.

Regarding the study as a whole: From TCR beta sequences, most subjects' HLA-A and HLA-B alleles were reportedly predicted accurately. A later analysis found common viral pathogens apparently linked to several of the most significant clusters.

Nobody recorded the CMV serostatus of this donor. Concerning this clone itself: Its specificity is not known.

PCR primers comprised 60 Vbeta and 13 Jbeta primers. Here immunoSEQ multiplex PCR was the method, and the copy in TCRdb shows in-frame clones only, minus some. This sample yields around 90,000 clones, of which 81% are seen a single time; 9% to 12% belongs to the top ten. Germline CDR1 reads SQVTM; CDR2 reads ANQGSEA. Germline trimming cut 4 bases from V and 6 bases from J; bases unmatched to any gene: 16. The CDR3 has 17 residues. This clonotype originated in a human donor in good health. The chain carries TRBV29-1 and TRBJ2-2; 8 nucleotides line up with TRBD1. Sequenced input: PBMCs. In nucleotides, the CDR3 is TGCAGCGTTGCCTCCTCGTTTGGCAGGGGGCGTCCCGGGGAGCTGTTTTTT. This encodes CSVASSFGRGRPGELFF.